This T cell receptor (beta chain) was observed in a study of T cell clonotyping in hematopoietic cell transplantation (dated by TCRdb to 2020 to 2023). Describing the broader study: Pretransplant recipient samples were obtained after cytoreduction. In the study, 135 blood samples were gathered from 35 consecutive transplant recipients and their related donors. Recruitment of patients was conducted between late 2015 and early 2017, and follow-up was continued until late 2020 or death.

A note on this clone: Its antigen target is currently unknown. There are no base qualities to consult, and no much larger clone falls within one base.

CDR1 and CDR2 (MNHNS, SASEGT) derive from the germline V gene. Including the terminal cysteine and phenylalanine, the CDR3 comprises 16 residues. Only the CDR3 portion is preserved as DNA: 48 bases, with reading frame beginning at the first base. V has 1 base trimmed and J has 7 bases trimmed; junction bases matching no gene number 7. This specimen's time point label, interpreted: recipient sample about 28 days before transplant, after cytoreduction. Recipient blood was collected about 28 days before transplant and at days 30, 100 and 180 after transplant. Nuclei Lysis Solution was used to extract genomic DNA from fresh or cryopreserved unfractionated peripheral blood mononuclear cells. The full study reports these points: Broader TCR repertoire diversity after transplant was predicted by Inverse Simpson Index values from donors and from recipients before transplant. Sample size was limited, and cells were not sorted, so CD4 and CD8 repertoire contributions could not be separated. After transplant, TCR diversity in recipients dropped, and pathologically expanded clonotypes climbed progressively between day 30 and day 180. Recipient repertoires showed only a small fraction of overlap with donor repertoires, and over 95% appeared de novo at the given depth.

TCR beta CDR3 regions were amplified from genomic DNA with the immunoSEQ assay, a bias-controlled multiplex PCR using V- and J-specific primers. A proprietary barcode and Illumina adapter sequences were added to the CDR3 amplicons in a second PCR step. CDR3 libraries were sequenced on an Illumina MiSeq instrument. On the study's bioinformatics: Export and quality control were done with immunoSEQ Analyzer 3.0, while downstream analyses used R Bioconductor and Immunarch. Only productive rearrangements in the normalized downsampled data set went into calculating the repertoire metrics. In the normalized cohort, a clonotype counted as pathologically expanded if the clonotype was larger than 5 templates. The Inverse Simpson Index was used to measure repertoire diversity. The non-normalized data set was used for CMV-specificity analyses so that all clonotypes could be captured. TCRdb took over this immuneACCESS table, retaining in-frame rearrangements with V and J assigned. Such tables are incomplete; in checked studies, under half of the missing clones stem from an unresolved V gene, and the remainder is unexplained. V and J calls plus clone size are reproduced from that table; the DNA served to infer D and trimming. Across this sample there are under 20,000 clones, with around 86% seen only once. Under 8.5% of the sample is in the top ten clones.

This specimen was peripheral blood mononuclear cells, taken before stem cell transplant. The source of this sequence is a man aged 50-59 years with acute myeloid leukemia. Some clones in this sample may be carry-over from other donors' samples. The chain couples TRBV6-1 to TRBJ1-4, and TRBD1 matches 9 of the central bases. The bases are TGTGCCAGCAGTGAAGGGGTGGGGACAGGGTCTGAAAAACTGTTTTTT. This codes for CASSEGVGTGSEKLFF.